This T cell receptor beta chain was captured by sequencing in a study of neurological immune-mediated disorders (dated by TCRdb to the late 2010s). Regarding the study in general: The study compared peripheral blood TCR-beta repertoires of HTLV-I-associated myelopathy (HAM/TSP) patients, multiple sclerosis patients and healthy controls using UMI-based sequencing. Alongside PBMC samples, the set of 80 to 130 TCR-beta libraries contained longitudinal samples, technical triplicates, and paired CD4+ and CD8+ T-cell subsets that had been sorted. The cohort comprised 68 subjects: approximately 15 HAM/TSP patients, 35 or so multiple sclerosis patients and 20 or so healthy controls.

To synthesize cDNA, template-switch 5'RACE was performed with a primer carrying a 10-nucleotide random unique molecular identifier so that each TCR transcript was tagged. Over 180 million TCR-beta sequences, covering 15-18 subjects, were produced in each sequencing run. The RNeasy kit was used for extraction of total RNA. The KAPA Real-time Library Amplification kit was used to amplify TCR-beta VDJ regions with primers targeting the TCR constant region and the 5'RACE anchor. Sample indexes and Illumina adaptors were added in a first PCR, and a second PCR then increased library yield. After Ampure bead purification, the TCR product of roughly 650 bp was size-selected on a 2% E-gel SizeSelection system. Before pooling, library quality was assessed on a Bioanalyzer, concentration was determined with Qubit, and library quantification was performed with the Kapa Library Quantification kit. An Illumina HiSeq 2500 was used to sequence the libraries paired-end at 2 x 150 bp. To increase sequence diversity, about 25-31% phiX was spiked into each library pool. As for the authors' bioinformatics: The quality-filtered reads were processed with the UMI-based MiGEC pipeline, whose error correction step removed more than 85% of the raw TCR sequences. IMGT germline references were used for aligning VDJ genes, and each clonotype was defined as a unique CDR3 amino acid sequence together with its V-J genes. Clonal expansion, Shannon diversity and CDR3 relatedness were evaluated with VDJtools (CalcPairwiseDistances, ClusterSamples), while phylogenetic trees were built in CLCbio workbench. A clone was classed as expanded if it had 8 or more unique UMIs, a cutoff based on coefficient-of-variation modelling across technical triplicates. TCRdb took the public reads, trimmed them with fastp at Q25, ran MiXCR for clone calling and kept in-frame beta chains. For every CDR3 protein sequence, its rows merge into one entry that carries the most common genes and DNA. These V and J calls derive from TCRdb rather than the authors' analysis. For this sample there are fewer than 35,000 distinct CDR3 sequences; around 4.5% appear just once. Of the sample, more than 20% is held by the ten largest clones.

V is shortened by 7 bases, J by 5 bases, and the region joining them spans 11 bases. The CDR3 starts with the cysteine, ends with the phenylalanine, and has 12 residues. Here the CDR3 DNA is all that survives: 36 bases in frame from base 1. CDR1 MNHEY and CDR2 SVGAGI are derived from the germline V gene. The healthy controls were volunteers from a blood bank in Maryland, USA. For the unsorted PBMC libraries, 2 million PBMCs were stored in RNAlater at -80 degrees C until RNA extraction and were used to generate the libraries. PBMCs were separated from peripheral blood using Ficoll-Hypaque density gradient centrifugation and then cryopreserved in liquid nitrogen. The paper as a whole reports these results and caveats: TCR clonal expansion was greatest in HAM/TSP patients and smallest in MS patients, who ranked below even healthy controls. Expanded clones from different subjects shared no identical CDR3 amino acid sequences, which suggests that TCR-beta repertoires were private in all groups.

This clonotype showed up many times. Its antigen remains unidentified. The record has no base qualities; no much larger clone is one base away. The chain was built from TRBV6-5 and TRBJ1-2; tentative D gene TRBD1, with 6 bases matching. Sequenced sample: PBMCs. This receptor was obtained from a man aged 18 to 30 in good health. The CDR3 corresponds to CASTQGWYGYTF. The nucleotide sequence reads as follows: TGTGCCAGCACTCAGGGGTGGTATGGCTACACCTTC.